Sequencing of this T cell receptor (beta chain) was carried out in a study of T cell changes during pregnancy in multiple sclerosis. The protocol was immunoSEQ multiplex PCR, while the TCRdb copy is restricted to in-frame clones and leaves out a portion. Of 25,000 to 35,000 clones listed, about 89% are singletons. CDR3 length: 15 amino acids. The germline CDR1 and CDR2 sequences are ENHRY and SYGVKD. V trimming: 6 bases; J trimming: 6 bases; junction bases outside the gene matches: 9. The sequence came from a female donor with multiple sclerosis, enrolled in a pregnancy study. The material sequenced was CD8+ T cells from peripheral blood mononuclear cells, taken in the second trimester of pregnancy. The chain has TRBV10-3 and TRBJ2-1; 9 bases line up with TRBD2. The CDR3 protein is CAIRGLAGSRNEQFF. As DNA, the CDR3 is TGTGCCATCAGAGGCCTAGCGGGAAGTCGCAATGAGCAGTTCTTC.